A single sample is the source of the 6 T cell receptor beta chains below, sequenced in a study of cytomegalovirus exposure and HLA in healthy donors (dated by TCRdb to 2017 to 2019). Libraries were made using the immunoSEQ multiplex PCR assay. For the multiplex PCR, a mixture combining 60 forward primers for TCR Vbeta segments and 13 reverse primers for TCR Jbeta segments was used. Here the immuneACCESS table is served through TCRdb, limited to in-frame sequences with V and J called. Missing clones are a known gap in these copies; in checked studies unresolved V genes cover under half, and the rest lacks a known reason. The sample data list 120,000 to 150,000 clones, and over 70% of these were observed just once. The top ten clones comprise 6.5% to 8.5% of the sample. What was sequenced was PBMCs. The receptors stem from a woman aged 40 to 55 in good health and CMV-seropositive.

The chain employs TRBV6-5 and TRBJ2-1; TRBD2 might be the D (6 bases). The V end was cut by 0 bases, the J end by 5 bases, with 11 bases between. The CDR3 sequence is 15 residues long. The germline V gene encodes CDR1 MNHEY and CDR2 SVGAGI. This CDR3 is CASSYSSRRDNEQFF. The DNA for the CDR3 is TGTGCCAGCAGTTACTCCTCGAGGAGGGACAATGAGCAGTTCTTC.

This chain links TRBV19 with TRBJ1-1, with D possibly matching TRBD1 (5 bases). There are 12 residues in the CDR3. V shed 1 base and J shed 11 bases, with 11 bases lying between them. Germline CDR1 is LNHDA and CDR2 is SQIVND (reference sequence). The CDR3 is CASSIGQPGAFF. DNA of the CDR3: TGTGCCAGTAGTATAGGACAGCCCGGCGCTTTCTTT.

The chain carries TRBV11-1 and TRBJ1-3; weak D call: TRBD1 (6 bases). Trimming took off 1 base at V and 0 bases at J, with 10 bases between the two ends. Germline V gene data show CDR1 as SGHAT and CDR2 as FQDESV (reference sequence). The CDR3 is 16 residues long. This chain's CDR3 is CASSLGGQISGNTIYF. The CDR3 DNA follows: TGTGCCAGCAGCTTAGGAGGACAGATCTCTGGAAACACCATATATTTT. Full variable domain (missing parts from reference TRBV11-1 and TRBJ1-3): EAEVAQSPRYKITEKSQAVAFWCDPISGHATLYWYRQILGQGPELLVQFQDESVVDDSQLPKDRFSAERLKGVDSTLKIQPAELGDSAMYLCASSLGGQISGNTIYFGEGSWLTVV.

The chain carries TRBV7-3 and TRBJ2-3; 9 nucleotides match TRBD2. CDR1 SGHTA and CDR2 FQGTGA come from the germline V gene. This CDR3 has 15 amino acids. V lost 4 bases and J lost 4; bases outside the gene matches: 6. The DNA of the CDR3 is TGTGCCAGCAGCTCGGATAGCGGGGGTTCAGATACGCAGTATTTT. Translation: CASSSDSGGSDTQYF.

This clone was observed a handful of times. The chain carries TRBV6-5 and TRBJ1-2; D might be TRBD1 (5 bases). The CDR3 loop spans 15 amino acids. Trimming cost V 5 bases and J 4 bases, with 17 bases left between them. Germline CDR1 MNHEY, CDR2 SVGAGI. The CDR3 DNA reads as TGTGCCAGCAGTCTCGACAGCCTGAAAGGCTATGGCTACACCTTC. Translating it yields CASSLDSLKGYGYTF.

The V gene is TRBV5-4, the J gene TRBJ2-3, with 13 bases identical to TRBD2. Losses at the gene ends were 3 bases for V and 5 bases for J; bases not matched to a gene: 6. CDR3 size: 16 residues. CDR1 is SGHNT and CDR2 is YYREEE in the germline V gene (reference sequence). CDR3 DNA: TGTGCCAGCAGCTCCTGGACTAGCGGGGGCAAAGATACGCAGTATTTT. It specifies CASSSWTSGGKDTQYF.